Shown below are 16 T cell receptor beta chains from a single sample sequenced in a study of T cells after yellow fever vaccination. One entry per CDR3 protein results from TCRdb running MiXCR on the 5' RACE reads. In the table there are some 250,000 distinct CDR3 sequences, 6.9% of which are singletons. Sequenced here: CD4+ T cells sorted from PBMCs, sampled 15 days after the yellow fever booster vaccination. Receptors were obtained from a man aged 25 to 40 who received the YFV17D yellow fever vaccine.

At least ten counts were recorded for this clonotype. V is TRBV7-9 and J is TRBJ2-5, with unresolved D. CDR1 is SEHNR, CDR2 FQNEAQ, per germline (reference sequence). The CDR3 is 12 amino acids. V shed 10 bases and J shed 0 bases, with 9 bases lying between them. The CDR3 DNA follows: TGTGCCACCAAAACGAACCAAGAGACCCAGTACTTC. Protein sequence: CATKTNQETQYF.

The V gene is TRBV20-1, the J gene TRBJ1-2; D gene uncertain. The V gene's germline CDR1 is DFQATT and CDR2 SNEGSKA (reference sequence). This CDR3 comprises 13 residues. V was trimmed by 5 bases and J by 7 bases, leaving 17 bases between them. The CDR3 reads CSASKPKGGGYTF. CDR3 DNA sequence: TGCAGTGCTTCTAAACCAAAGGGTGGTGGCTACACCTTC.

This clonotype was observed a handful of times. The chain has TRBV5-1 and TRBJ2-7; D may be TRBD1 (5 bases). CDR1 SGHRS and CDR2 YFSETQ come from the germline V gene. The V end was cut by 0 bases, the J end by 0 bases, with 16 bases between. CDR3 length: 17 residues. CDR3 sequence reads: CASSLGKDTFSSYEQYF. CDR3 coding DNA: TGCGCCAGCAGCTTGGGTAAGGACACCTTTAGCTCCTACGAGCAGTACTTC.

This clonotype was recorded at least ten times. The chain joins TRBV20-1 to TRBJ2-5, with D perhaps TRBD1 or TRBD2 (6 bases each). This CDR3 has 13 amino acids. Trimming pared 6 bases from V and 1 base from J, leaving 12 bases between. The germline V gene has CDR1 DFQATT and CDR2 SNEGSKA (reference sequence). The CDR3 loop reads CSACGTTQETQYF. The CDR3, as DNA: TGCAGTGCATGCGGGACAACCCAAGAGACCCAGTACTTC.

This clonotype was observed many times. This rearrangement joins TRBV7-2 to TRBJ2-2; no clear D gene. The CDR3 runs 13 residues. Germline-derived CDR1 and CDR2 are SGHTA and FQGNSA. With 5 bases removed from V and 2 bases from J, the gap between germline ends came to 6 bases. DNA for the CDR3: TGTGCCAGCAGCGTAGGAAACACCGGGGAGCTGTTTTTT. This codes for CASSVGNTGELFF.

This clonotype has ten or more counts. This chain uses TRBV20-1 with TRBJ2-7, with 8 bases identical to TRBD2. This CDR3 region has 15 residues. CDR1 is DFQATT, CDR2 SNEGSKA, per germline (reference sequence). V shed 6 bases, J shed 2 bases, and the junction held 12 bases outside the gene matches. CDR3 in amino acids: CSAQGVAGGTYEQYF. The DNA for the CDR3 is TGCAGTGCCCAAGGAGTCGCGGGAGGAACCTACGAGCAGTACTTC.

The chain is built from TRBV20-1 and TRBJ2-3, with TRBD1 as a possible D gene (6 bases). The CDR3 extends over 16 amino acids. Germline assignment: CDR1 DFQATT and CDR2 SNEGSKA (reference sequence). The germline V and J ends were trimmed by 1 base and 5 bases, with 19 bases remaining between them. The CDR3 coding sequence is TGCAGTGCTAGAGCACAGGGCCGCAGGTTCTTAGATACGCAGTATTTT. Its protein product is CSARAQGRRFLDTQYF.

This clonotype was counted many times. The rearrangement uses TRBV12-3 or TRBV12-4 and TRBJ2-3; D is uncertain. Trimming removed 9 bases from V and 3 bases from J, with 7 bases in between. The length of the CDR3 is 11 residues. CDR3 bases: TGTGCCAGTGCCCTAACAGATACGCAGTATTTT. It translates to CASALTDTQYF.

The genes are TRBV5-6 and TRBJ2-1; 7 nucleotides line up with TRBD2. This CDR3 is built from 14 residues. Germline assignment: CDR1 SGHDT and CDR2 YYEEEE. Unmatched junction bases numbered 5, after V lost 2 bases and J lost 6 bases. CDR3 DNA: TGTGCCAGCAGCTTCGGGACTACCTTCAATGAGCAGTTCTTC. Its translation is CASSFGTTFNEQFF.

The sample holds a few counts of this clonotype. The chain uses TRBV6-5 and TRBJ2-7, with 8 bases fitting TRBD2. The CDR3 consists of 14 residues. The junction had 4 bases not matched to a gene; V was cut back by 4 bases and J by 2 bases. Germline CDR1 is MNHEY and CDR2 is SVGAGI. The CDR3 DNA is TGTGCCAGCAGTTCTGCGGGAGGACCCTACGAGCAGTACTTC. This translates into CASSSAGGPYEQYF.

This clonotype was counted at least ten times. V usage is TRBV20-1 and J usage is TRBJ1-2; D gene unclear. The germline V gene encodes CDR1 DFQATT and CDR2 SNEGSKA (reference sequence). The CDR3 is 11 residues long. V was shortened by 8 bases and J by 8 bases, with 15 bases between the two germline ends. The chain's CDR3 is CSPNSAQGYTF. The CDR3 nucleotides read TGCAGTCCCAACAGTGCGCAAGGCTACACCTTC.

This clonotype showed up just a few times. The chain employs TRBV7-2 and TRBJ1-5; possibly TRBD1 for D (5 bases). The V gene lost 5 bases and the J gene lost 4 bases, with 15 bases spanning the gap. There are 15 residues in the CDR3. The germline gives CDR1 SGHTA, CDR2 FQGNSA. The CDR3 sequence: CASSPWDGQNQPQHF. Here the CDR3 DNA reads TGTGCCAGCAGCCCATGGGACGGCCAAAATCAGCCCCAGCATTTT. The full variable domain, completed using reference TRBV7-2 and TRBJ1-5, is GAGVSQSPSNKVTEKGKDVELRCDPISGHTALYWYRQSLGQGLEFLIYFQGNSAPDKSGLPSDRFSAERTGGSVSTLTIQRTQQEDSAVYLCASSPWDGQNQPQHFGDGTRLSIL.

The chain recombines TRBV12-3 or TRBV12-4 with TRBJ1-6; D gene unclear. The CDR3 totals 14 residues. Trimming took 5 bases from V and 10 from J, leaving 15 bases between them. CDR3 region: CASSPRIRLSPLHF. The CDR3 coding sequence is TGTGCCAGCAGTCCACGGATCCGTTTGTCACCCCTCCACTTT.

This clonotype has at least ten counts. The chain uses TRBV4-3 and TRBJ1-1; the D is unclear. CDR3 length: 14 residues. Germline CDR1 and CDR2: LGHNA and YSLEER. V lost 0 bases to trimming and J lost 4 bases, with 9 bases between them. Here the CDR3 DNA reads TGCGCCAGCAGCCAAGATAATCGGGGCACTGAAGCTTTCTTT. Protein product: CASSQDNRGTEAFF.

The rearrangement links TRBV6-1 to TRBJ2-3; 11 nucleotides match TRBD2. Germline loops: CDR1 MNHNS, CDR2 SASEGT. After removal of 2 bases from V and 4 bases from J, the junction contained 14 bases not matched to a gene. This CDR3 region has 19 residues. CDR3 sequence reads: CASSERRIAGGYNADTQYF. In nucleotides, the CDR3 is TGTGCCAGCAGTGAACGGAGAATAGCGGGAGGGTATAACGCAGATACGCAGTATTTT.

This sequence joins TRBV12-3 or TRBV12-4 and TRBJ2-7; no reliable D call. The CDR3 has 11 residues. V lost 8 bases, J lost 3 bases, and 8 bases lay in between. Written as DNA, the CDR3 is TGTGCCAGCGCCGTCATCTACGAGCAGTACTTC. Its translation is CASAVIYEQYF.